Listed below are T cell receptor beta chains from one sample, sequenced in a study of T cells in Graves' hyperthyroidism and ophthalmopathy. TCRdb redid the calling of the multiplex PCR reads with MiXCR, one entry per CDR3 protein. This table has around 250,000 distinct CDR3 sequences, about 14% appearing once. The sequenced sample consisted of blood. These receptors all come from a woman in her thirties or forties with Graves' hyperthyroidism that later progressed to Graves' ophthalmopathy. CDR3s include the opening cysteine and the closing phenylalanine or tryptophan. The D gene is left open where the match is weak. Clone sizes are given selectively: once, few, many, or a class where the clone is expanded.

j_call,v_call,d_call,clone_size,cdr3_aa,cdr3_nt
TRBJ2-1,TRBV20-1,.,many,CSARDRVVISSNEQFF,TGCAGTGCTAGAGATCGGGTGGTTATATCTTCCAATGAGCAGTTCTTC
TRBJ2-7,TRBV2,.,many,CASSEGSRTYEQYF,TGTGCCAGCAGTGAAGGGTCACGGACCTACGAGCAGTACTTC
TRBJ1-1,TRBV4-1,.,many,CASSQVLTGLITEAFF,TGCGCCAGCAGCCAAGTTCTTACAGGTTTGATCACTGAAGCTTTCTTT
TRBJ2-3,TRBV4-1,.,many,CASSERTLEPDTQYF,TGCGCCAGCAGCGAGAGGACGCTCGAACCGGATACGCAGTATTTT
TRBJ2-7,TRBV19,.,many,CASSVDWISYEQYF,TGTGCCAGTAGCGTGGACTGGATCTCCTACGAGCAGTACTTC
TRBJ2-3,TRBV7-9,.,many,CASSVLVDTQYF,TGTGCCAGCAGCGTTCTAGTAGATACGCAGTATTTT
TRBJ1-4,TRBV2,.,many,CASIGLKLFF,TGTGCCAGCATAGGGTTGAAACTGTTTTTT
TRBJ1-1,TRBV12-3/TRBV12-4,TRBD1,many,CASSLTGTEAFF,TGTGCCAGCAGTTTGACAGGGACTGAAGCTTTCTTT
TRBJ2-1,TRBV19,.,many,CASSIPRPGEWYNEQFF,TGTGCCAGTAGTATCCCCCGGCCAGGGGAGTGGTACAATGAGCAGTTCTTC
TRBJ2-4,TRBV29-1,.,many,CSVLEGAKNIQYF,TGCAGCGTTTTGGAAGGAGCCAAAAACATTCAGTACTTC
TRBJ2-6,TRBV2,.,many,CASRGSSSGANVLTF,TGTGCCAGCAGAGGGAGTTCCTCTGGGGCCAACGTCCTGACTTTC
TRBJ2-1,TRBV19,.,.,CASSIGAGYEQFF,TGTGCCAGTAGTATAGGCGCGGGTTATGAGCAGTTCTTC
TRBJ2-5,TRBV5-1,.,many,CASSLGLASETQYF,TGCGCCAGCAGCTTGGGGCTAGCGAGCGAGACCCAGTACTTC
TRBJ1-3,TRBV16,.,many,CASSQSPTVGSGNTIYF,TGTGCCAGCAGCCAATCTCCCACAGTGGGGTCCGGAAACACCATATATTTT
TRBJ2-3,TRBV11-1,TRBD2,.,CASSWTGLTESNTQYF,TGTGCCAGCAGCTGGACGGGACTAACGGAAAGTAATACGCAGTATTTT
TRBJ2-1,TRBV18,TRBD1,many,CASSNSRGYEQFF,TGTGCCAGTTCCAATTCCAGGGGGTATGAGCAGTTCTTC
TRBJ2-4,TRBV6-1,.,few,CASTFWGTAKNIQYF,TGTGCCAGCACTTTCTGGGGGACAGCCAAAAACATTCAGTACTTC
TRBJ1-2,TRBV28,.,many,CASRRIYYGYTF,TGTGCCAGCAGGCGGATTTACTATGGCTACACCTTC
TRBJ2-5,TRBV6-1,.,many,CASSSPGARGTQYF,TGTGCCAGCAGTTCCCCCGGGGCCAGAGGAACCCAGTACTTC
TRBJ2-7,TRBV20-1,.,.,CSASLVGGTYSYEQYF,TGCAGTGCTAGTCTAGTTGGCGGGACCTACTCCTACGAGCAGTACTTC
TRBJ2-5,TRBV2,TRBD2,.,CASSEREGRQETQYF,TGTGCCAGCAGTGAGCGGGAGGGCCGGCAAGAGACCCAGTACTTC
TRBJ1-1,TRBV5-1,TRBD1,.,CASSGNPGQGVLGTEAFF,TGCGCCAGCAGCGGAAATCCGGGACAGGGAGTTTTAGGCACTGAAGCTTTCTTT
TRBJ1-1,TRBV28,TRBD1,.,CASSQMTGDRTEAFF,TGTGCCAGCAGCCAGATGACAGGGGACCGAACTGAAGCTTTCTTT
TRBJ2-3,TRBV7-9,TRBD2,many,CASSPSSSGITDTQYF,TGTGCCAGCAGCCCCTCCTCTAGCGGAATCACAGATACGCAGTATTTT
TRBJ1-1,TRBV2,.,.,CASSPGTRTMNTEAFF,TGTGCCAGCAGTCCCGGGACAAGGACCATGAACACTGAAGCTTTCTTT
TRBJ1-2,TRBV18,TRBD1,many,CASSPRGGVFDGYTF,TGTGCCAGCTCGCCAAGAGGGGGCGTGTTCGATGGCTACACCTTC
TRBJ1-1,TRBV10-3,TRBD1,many,CAISRDRENTEAFF,TGTGCCATCAGCCGGGACAGGGAGAACACTGAAGCTTTCTTT
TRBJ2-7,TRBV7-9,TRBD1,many,CASSELGQVGSYEQYF,TGTGCCAGCAGCGAACTCGGACAGGTGGGGTCCTACGAGCAGTACTTC
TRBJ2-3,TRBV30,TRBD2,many,CAWSRAGVEGTQYF,TGTGCCTGGAGTCGAGCGGGAGTCGAGGGTACGCAGTATTTT
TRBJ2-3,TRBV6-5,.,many,CASSYSVDTQYF,TGTGCCAGCAGTTACTCTGTAGATACGCAGTATTTT
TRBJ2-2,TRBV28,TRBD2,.,CASSTSGSVGELFF,TGTGCCAGTAGTACTAGCGGGAGTGTCGGGGAGCTGTTTTTT
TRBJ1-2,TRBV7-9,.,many,CASSLGQGYGCTF,TGTGCCAGCAGCTTAGGGCAGGGCTATGGCTGCACCTTC
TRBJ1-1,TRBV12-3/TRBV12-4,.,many,CASTPIGWTEAFF,TGTGCCAGCACCCCCATAGGGTGGACTGAAGCTTTCTTT
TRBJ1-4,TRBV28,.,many,CASSQRGVTNEKLFF,TGTGCCAGCAGCCAAAGAGGGGTAACTAATGAAAAACTGTTTTTT
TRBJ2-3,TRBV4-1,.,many,CASSQGPDGPDTQYF,TGCGCCAGCAGCCAAGGTCCGGACGGACCAGATACGCAGTATTTT
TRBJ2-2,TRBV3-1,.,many,CASSQEGRRNTGELFF,TGTGCCAGCAGCCAAGAGGGGCGGAGGAACACCGGGGAGCTGTTTTTT
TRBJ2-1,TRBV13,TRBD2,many,CASSLGPGLDNEQFF,TGTGCCAGCAGCTTAGGCCCGGGACTAGACAATGAGCAGTTCTTC
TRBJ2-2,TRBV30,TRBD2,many,CAWTRGEGLANTGELFF,TGTGCCTGGACACGCGGGGAGGGCCTCGCGAACACCGGGGAGCTGTTTTTT
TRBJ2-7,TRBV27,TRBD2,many,CASSFAGGPGGEQYF,TGTGCCAGCAGTTTTGCGGGAGGGCCAGGGGGAGAGCAGTACTTC
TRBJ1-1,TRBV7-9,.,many,CASSLRDTSILEAFF,TGTGCCAGCAGCTTGCGGGATACCTCGATCCTTGAAGCTTTCTTT
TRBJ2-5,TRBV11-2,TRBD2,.,CASSLDPPGISGGETQYF,TGTGCCAGCAGCTTAGATCCCCCGGGGATCAGCGGGGGGGAGACCCAGTACTTC
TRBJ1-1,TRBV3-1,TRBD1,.,CASSYDRGMNTEAFF,TGTGCCAGCAGCTATGACAGGGGGATGAACACTGAAGCTTTCTTT
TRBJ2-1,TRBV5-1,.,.,CASSWDNYNEQFF,TGCGCCAGCAGCTGGGACAACTACAATGAGCAGTTCTTC
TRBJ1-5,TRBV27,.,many,CASSPRGTLNQPQHF,TGTGCCAGCAGCCCTAGGGGGACCTTGAATCAGCCCCAGCATTTT
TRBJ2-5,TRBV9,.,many,CASSVVEGRRETQYF,TGTGCCAGCAGCGTAGTGGAGGGACGGCGGGAGACCCAGTACTTC
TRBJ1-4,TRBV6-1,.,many,CASRSGGSSNEKLFF,TGTGCCAGCAGGTCGGGGGGCAGCTCTAATGAAAAACTGTTTTTT
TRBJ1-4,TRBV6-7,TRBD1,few,CASIHGDRGFRTNEKLFF,TGTGCCAGCATTCATGGGGACAGGGGTTTTCGCACTAATGAAAAACTGTTTTTT
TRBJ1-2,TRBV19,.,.,CASSIRGELNYGYTF,TGTGCCAGTAGTATCCGTGGGGAGCTGAACTATGGCTACACCTTC
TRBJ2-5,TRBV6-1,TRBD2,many,CASSTSGTQETQYF,TGTGCCAGCAGTACAAGCGGGACCCAAGAGACCCAGTACTTC
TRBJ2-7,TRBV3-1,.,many,CASSRLAAREQYF,TGTGCCAGCAGCCGTTTGGCAGCGAGGGAGCAGTACTTC
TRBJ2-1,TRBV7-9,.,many,CASSSPRGSGGNEQFF,TGTGCCAGCAGCTCCCCGAGAGGGAGCGGAGGTAATGAGCAGTTCTTC